This T cell receptor beta chain is drawn from a study of ipilimumab plus nivolumab after autologous stem cell transplantation. Produced via immunoSEQ multiplex PCR; TCRdb's table is partial and in-frame only. The sample yields around 84,000 clones, 83% seen once. This CDR3 contains 18 residues. The germline V gene encodes CDR1 MNHNS and CDR2 SASEGT. Trimming took 4 bases from V and 1 from J; bases not matched to a gene: 11. Sequenced here: PBMCs, sampled in a trial of ipilimumab plus nivolumab as post-transplant consolidation. This sequence was found in a male donor with diffuse large B-cell lymphoma. V gene TRBV6-1 combines with J gene TRBJ2-2; TRBD2 matches at 8 bases. As DNA, the CDR3 is TGTGCCAGCAGTGTAAATTCGATCGGGAGGGTGAACACCGGGGAGCTGTTTTTT. It encodes CASSVNSIGRVNTGELFF.